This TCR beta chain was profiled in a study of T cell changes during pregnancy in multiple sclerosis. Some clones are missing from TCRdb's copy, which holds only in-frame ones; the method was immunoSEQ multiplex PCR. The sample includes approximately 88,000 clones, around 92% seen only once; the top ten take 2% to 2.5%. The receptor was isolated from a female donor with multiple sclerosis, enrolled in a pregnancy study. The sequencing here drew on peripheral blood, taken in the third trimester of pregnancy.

CDR3 residues: CASSHLGLAGGPIETDTQYF. In DNA, the CDR3 is TGCGCCAGCAGCCACCTAGGACTAGCGGGAGGGCCTATAGAGACAGATACGCAGTATTTT. This chain joins TRBV4-1 and TRBJ2-3; 15 bases agree with TRBD2. Germline lookup yields CDR1 MGHRA and CDR2 YSYEKL. This CDR3 has 20 residues. V lost 3 bases, J lost 3 bases, and 13 bases stayed unmatched.